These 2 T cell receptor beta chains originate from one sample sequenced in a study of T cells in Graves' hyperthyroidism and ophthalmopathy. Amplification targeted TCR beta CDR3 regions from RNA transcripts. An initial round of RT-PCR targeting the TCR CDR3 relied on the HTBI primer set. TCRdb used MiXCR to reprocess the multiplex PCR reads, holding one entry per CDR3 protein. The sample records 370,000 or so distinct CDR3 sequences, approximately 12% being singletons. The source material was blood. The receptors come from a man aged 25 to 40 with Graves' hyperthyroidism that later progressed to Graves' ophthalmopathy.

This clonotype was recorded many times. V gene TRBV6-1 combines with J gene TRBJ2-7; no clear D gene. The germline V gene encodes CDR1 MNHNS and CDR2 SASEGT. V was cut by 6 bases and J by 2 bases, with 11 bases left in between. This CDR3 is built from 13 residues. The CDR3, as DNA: TGTGCCAGCAGCATACAGATGGCCTACGAGCAGTACTTC. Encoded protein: CASSIQMAYEQYF.

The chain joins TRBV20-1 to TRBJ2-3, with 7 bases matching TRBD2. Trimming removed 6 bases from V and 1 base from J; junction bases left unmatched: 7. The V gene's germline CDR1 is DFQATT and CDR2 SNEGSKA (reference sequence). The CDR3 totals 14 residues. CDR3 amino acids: CSATRRGGTDTQYF. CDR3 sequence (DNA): TGCAGTGCCACCAGACGGGGGGGCACAGATACGCAGTATTTT.